This entry describes one T cell receptor (beta chain). Its specificity is not known. Assay: immunoSEQ multiplex PCR; the TCRdb copy retains only in-frame clones and omits some. The sample includes about 110,000 clones, approximately 86% of them seen just once. The germline V gene encodes CDR1 SNHLY and CDR2 FYNNEI. Trimming at V came to 5 bases and at J to 2 bases, leaving 14 bases not matched to a gene. The CDR3 totals 17 residues. The sample originates from a study of T cell responses to AZD1222 COVID-19 vaccine. General study results and limits: At baseline, seropositivity was found in only six AZD1222 recipients. A mostly white British donor set with more females was recruited, and clonal diversity was possibly underestimated.

The sequenced sample was peripheral blood, obtained on day 0 of AZD1222 vaccination. The chain joins TRBV2 to TRBJ1-1; 7 bases match TRBD1. The clonotype comes from an adult in good health. CDR3 loop: CASSTRTGGGFNTEAFF. In nucleotides, the CDR3 is TGTGCCAGCAGTACCAGGACAGGAGGAGGATTTAACACTGAAGCTTTCTTT.